The 15 T cell receptor beta chains reported below all come from one sample, sequenced in a study of somatic mutations in cytotoxic T cells in rheumatoid arthritis. Method: immunoSEQ multiplex PCR; TCRdb's copy keeps in-frame clones and lacks some. The sample holds 2,000 to 3,000 clones, about 77% seen once. What was sequenced was CD8+ T cells sorted from blood. The receptors were sampled from a man in his 70s with rheumatoid arthritis.

The rearrangement joins TRBV27 to TRBJ2-7, with TRBD2 matching 7 bases. There are 16 residues in the CDR3. Germline trimming cut 0 bases from V and 3 bases from J; bases unmatched to any gene: 8. Germline lookup yields CDR1 MNHEY and CDR2 SMNVEV (reference sequence). The CDR3 spells CASSLSRTSFFYEQYF. CDR3 DNA sequence: TGTGCCAGCAGTTTATCCCGGACTAGTTTTTTCTACGAGCAGTACTTC.

The rearrangement links TRBV19 to TRBJ2-7; D is possibly TRBD2 (5 bases). V shed 0 bases and J shed 0 bases, with 9 bases lying between them. The CDR3 is made up of 15 amino acids. In germline, CDR1 is LNHDA, CDR2 SQIVND (reference sequence). CDR3 region: CASSIDLGDSYEQYF. Here the CDR3 DNA reads TGTGCCAGTAGTATAGATCTCGGGGACTCCTACGAGCAGTACTTC.

The chain has TRBV15 and TRBJ2-5; a possible D gene is TRBD2 (6 bases). Germline lookup yields CDR1 LNHNV and CDR2 YYDKDF (reference sequence). Trimming removed 0 bases at V and 5 bases at J, with 16 bases between. The CDR3 runs to 16 residues. In DNA, the CDR3 is TGTGCCACCAGCAGAGATGCCCGGGGGATGGGGGAGACCCAGTACTTC. Translation: CATSRDARGMGETQYF.

The rearrangement links TRBV25-1 to TRBJ2-2; 9 bases are a match to TRBD1. V gave up 3 bases and J gave up 6 bases; unmatched junction bases: 5. The CDR3 has 15 residues. Germline V gene lookup returns CDR1 MGHDK and CDR2 SYGVNS. The CDR3 reads CASSEGQGEAGELFF. In DNA form, the CDR3 reads TGTGCCAGCAGTGAGGGACAGGGTGAGGCCGGGGAGCTGTTTTTT.

In DNA form, the CDR3 reads TGTGCCAGCAGAGCCCTGCTGGGGGGGAGTTATGGCTACACCTTC. It translates to CASRALLGGSYGYTF. This chain links TRBV6-1 with TRBJ1-2, with D perhaps matching TRBD1 (5 bases). CDR3 length: 15 amino acids. Germline-derived CDR1 and CDR2 are MNHNS and SASEGT. The V and J ends lost 6 bases and 5 bases respectively, with 19 bases between them.

J is TRBJ2-5 and V is TRBV25-1; 8 bases map to TRBD1. With 3 bases clipped from V and 9 bases from J, the junction kept 6 bases outside the gene matches. The CDR3 contains 13 residues. Germline CDR1 MGHDK, CDR2 SYGVNS. In DNA, the CDR3 is TGTGCCAGCAGTGAGTCAATACAGGGGGCCCAGTACTTC. It codes for CASSESIQGAQYF.

The chain links TRBV27 to TRBJ2-2; possible D gene TRBD2, 5 bases. Germline loops: CDR1 MNHEY, CDR2 SMNVEV (reference sequence). The CDR3 loop spans 14 amino acids. Trimming took off 8 bases at V and 1 base at J, with 11 bases between the two ends. The CDR3 loop is CASAPAGNTGELFF. The DNA for the CDR3 is TGTGCCAGCGCCCCCGCGGGGAACACCGGGGAGCTGTTTTTT.

The table lists this clone with a few counts. The chain links TRBV19 to TRBJ2-3; 11 bases are a match to TRBD2. Germline trimming cut 1 base from V and 5 bases from J; bases unmatched to any gene: 5. The germline V gene encodes CDR1 LNHDA and CDR2 SQIVND (reference sequence). The CDR3 is 16 residues long. The CDR3 loop is CASSIGTSGLGDTQYF. CDR3 in DNA: TGTGCCAGTAGTATAGGGACTAGCGGGTTGGGAGATACGCAGTATTTT. The full variable domain, its missing parts supplied by reference TRBV19 and TRBJ2-3, is DGGITQSPKYLFRKEGQNVTLSCEQNLNHDAMYWYRQDPGQGLRLIYYSQIVNDFQKGDIAEGYSVSREKKESFPLTVTSAQKNPTAFYLCASSIGTSGLGDTQYFGPGTRLTVL.

This chain links TRBV29-1 with TRBJ2-2; D unclear. CDR3 length equals 12 residues. CDR1 is SQVTM, CDR2 ANQGSEA, per germline. The V gene lost 7 bases and the J gene lost 3 bases, with 9 bases spanning the gap. CDR3 protein: CSAPFDTGELFF. The CDR3 DNA reads TGCAGCGCCCCCTTTGACACCGGGGAGCTGTTTTTT.

This clone rates as large. The chain combines TRBV4-1 with TRBJ2-5; D gene unclear. The CDR3 runs 14 residues. With 0 bases removed from V and 1 base from J, the gap between germline ends came to 6 bases. Germline V gives CDR1 MGHRA, CDR2 YSYEKL. The CDR3 bases are TGCGCCAGCAGCCAAGAGGAGTTCCAAGAGACCCAGTACTTC. Its protein product is CASSQEEFQETQYF.

This clone was detected only a few times. The V call is TRBV4-1, the J call TRBJ2-1, with a possible D match to TRBD2 (6 bases). Looked up from germline, CDR1 is MGHRA and CDR2 is YSYEKL. CDR3 size: 15 residues. The V end lost 3 bases, the J end lost 2 bases, and 11 bases lay between the germline ends. The CDR3 reads CASSQLLAPYNEQFF. As DNA, the CDR3 is TGCGCCAGCAGCCAGTTACTAGCCCCCTACAATGAGCAGTTCTTC.

The chain couples TRBV7-6 to TRBJ1-1, with TRBD1 matching over 8 bases. The CDR3 extends over 14 amino acids. V lost 3 bases, J lost 3 bases, and 3 bases stayed unmatched. The germline CDR1 and CDR2 sequences are SGHVS and FNYEAQ. CDR3 DNA: TGTGCCAGCAGCTTTTCACAGGGGGACACTGAAGCTTTCTTT. It yields the protein CASSFSQGDTEAFF.

V and J are TRBV27 and TRBJ2-3; 8 bases map to TRBD2. J was trimmed by 0 bases and V by 7 bases; bases with no gene match: 9. The CDR3 consists of 16 residues. Germline loops: CDR1 MNHEY, CDR2 SMNVEV (reference sequence). CDR3 sequence (DNA): TGTGCCAGCAATGACCCCACTAGCGGAAGCACAGATACGCAGTATTTT. Its protein is CASNDPTSGSTDTQYF.

The J gene is TRBJ2-7, the V gene TRBV5-1; tentatively, D is TRBD2 (6 bases). This CDR3 region has 15 residues. V dropped 0 bases and J dropped 1 base, with 11 bases sitting between them. The germline CDR1 and CDR2 sequences are SGHRS and YFSETQ. CDR3 residues: CASSLAASASYEQYF. The CDR3, as DNA: TGCGCCAGCAGCTTGGCTGCTAGCGCGTCCTACGAGCAGTACTTC. Full variable domain (rest looked up from reference TRBV5-1 and TRBJ2-7): KAGVTQTPRYLIKTRGQQVTLSCSPISGHRSVSWYQQTPGQGLQFLFEYFSETQRNKGNFPGRFSGRQFSNSRSEMNVSTLELGDSALYLCASSLAASASYEQYFGPGTRLTVT.

CDR3: CASPGNEAGNTIYF. CDR3 sequence (DNA): TGTGCCAGCCCCGGGAACGAGGCAGGAAACACCATATATTTT. The chain uses TRBV7-9 and TRBJ1-3; D not certain. There are 14 residues in the CDR3. Trimming pared 8 bases from V and 4 bases from J, leaving 15 bases between. The germline CDR1 and CDR2 sequences are SEHNR and FQNEAQ (reference sequence).